The 9 T cell receptor beta chains below come from one sample, sequenced in a study of blood T cell repertoires in COVID-19. Method: immunoSEQ multiplex PCR; TCRdb's copy keeps in-frame clones and lacks some. The profile shows over 95,000 clones, roughly 81% of them singletons. Sequencing was performed on peripheral blood. These TCRs come from a man between 35 and 55 years old with acute or convalescent COVID-19.

The chain employs TRBV19 and TRBJ2-2, with TRBD1 matching over 9 bases. Per germline, CDR1 LNHDA and CDR2 SQIVND (reference sequence). Trimming cost V 6 bases and J 5 bases; bases outside gene matches: 4. The CDR3 covers 14 residues. CDR3 DNA sequence: TGTGCCAGTAGACAGGGGGCGCGAACCGGGGAGCTGTTTTTT. Translating gives CASRQGARTGELFF.

This clone appeared a single time. V usage is TRBV13 and J usage is TRBJ1-4; D not resolved. V gave up 2 bases and J gave up 4 bases, with 8 bases separating them. This CDR3 is 14 amino acids long. Germline values: CDR1 PRHDT, CDR2 FYEKMQ (reference sequence). In DNA, the CDR3 is TGTGCCAGCAGCTTACAGGAATATAATGAAAAACTGTTTTTT. Its protein product is CASSLQEYNEKLFF. Using reference TRBV13 and TRBJ1-4 for the parts outside the CDR3, the full variable domain is AAGVIQSPRHLIKEKRETATLKCYPIPRHDTVYWYQQGPGQDPQFLISFYEKMQSDKGSIPDRFSAQQFSDYHSELNMSSLELGDSALYFCASSLQEYNEKLFFGSGTQLSVL.

Here the CDR3 DNA reads TGTGCCAGCAGCCCAATGGGGTGGGCTAGCGGGGGGCCGACAGGCACAGATACGCAGTATTTT. Translation gives CASSPMGWASGGPTGTDTQYF. The gene calls are TRBV7-3 and TRBJ2-3, with 11 bases matching TRBD2. Trimming removed 5 bases from V and 1 base from J; junction bases left unmatched: 20. The CDR3 has 21 residues. Germline CDR1 reads SGHTA; CDR2 reads FQGTGA.

The CDR3 DNA reads as TGTGCCAGCAGCTTAATGCCACAGGGGGCGGGCTACGAGCAGTACTTC. Protein product: CASSLMPQGAGYEQYF. V usage is TRBV7-3 and J usage is TRBJ2-7; 9 bases agree with TRBD1. The V gene end was trimmed by 1 base and the J gene end by 3 bases; junction bases not matched to a gene: 7. This CDR3 is 16 amino acids long. Germline V gives CDR1 SGHTA, CDR2 FQGTGA.

The CDR3 DNA is TGTGCCACCAGTGCGGCGGGGACAGATACGCAGTATTTT. This sequence encodes CATSAAGTDTQYF. This chain connects TRBV24-1 to TRBJ2-3; the D gene is possibly TRBD2 (6 bases). Germline lookup yields CDR1 KGHDR and CDR2 SFDVKD. V was clipped by 5 bases and J by 3 bases, with 8 bases between them. The CDR3 has 13 residues.

This clone appeared a few times. For the CDR3, the DNA is TGCGCCAGCAGCTTTCTACAGCCCAGCTCTGGAAACACCATATATTTT. As protein: CASSFLQPSSGNTIYF. The chain is built from TRBV5-1 and TRBJ1-3; D uncertain. The CDR3 sequence is 16 residues long. V was trimmed by 2 bases and J by 0 bases, leaving 12 bases between them. Germline V gene lookup returns CDR1 SGHRS and CDR2 YFSETQ.

The table lists this clone with a count of one. V and J are TRBV21-1 and TRBJ2-7; the D call TRBD1 from the table was never checked on the DNA. TRBV21-1 is deemed a pseudogene. The CDR3 sequence is 13 residues long. The CDR3 sequence is CATALDRNYEQYF. The CDR3 DNA is TGTGCCACCGCCTTGGACAGGAACTACGAGCAGTACTTC.

The chain couples TRBV12-3 or TRBV12-4 to TRBJ2-5; perhaps TRBD1 as D (6 bases). This CDR3 spans 13 amino acids. V was cut by 3 bases and J by 5 bases, with 10 bases left in between. The CDR3 spells CASSFGGRETQYF. In DNA form, the CDR3 reads TGTGCCAGCAGTTTTGGGGGCAGGGAGACCCAGTACTTC.

This clone was seen a single time. This chain connects TRBV27 to TRBJ2-2; 14 positions match TRBD2. J was trimmed by 6 bases and V by 0 bases; bases with no gene match: 3. The CDR3 consists of 17 residues. CDR1 is MNHEY and CDR2 is SMNVEV in the germline V gene (reference sequence). This CDR3 reads CASSLSRLAGGPGELFF. Here the CDR3 DNA reads TGTGCCAGCAGTTTATCTCGACTAGCGGGGGGGCCCGGGGAGCTGTTTTTT.